This paragraph reports one T cell receptor (beta chain). This clone was observed a handful of times. Its antigen is not yet known. The input lacks base qualities; no much larger clone sits a single base away. The entire isolated RNA was reverse transcribed using the High Capacity cDNA Reverse Transcription Kit, and thus expressed TCRB transcripts were sequenced. Naive, central memory and regulatory T cell samples underwent deep immunoSEQ sequencing, averaging around 3.9 million total reads per sample. Sorted cells were lysed in RLT buffer, and RNA was extracted using DNase-treated RNeasy Micro or Mini kits according to cell number. Each cell subset was processed on its own to prevent cross-contamination, while patient and healthy donor samples were processed together. The immunoSEQ multiplex PCR was used to amplify TCRB sequences from cDNA, generating 87-bp fragments that spanned the CDR3 region. Sequencing of the amplicons was done on the Illumina HiSeq platform. The original pipeline was this. Synthetic template baselines were used to correct PCR bias computationally, reads within Hamming distance 2 were collapsed together, and singletons that could not be merged were discarded. Reads were aligned against IMGT so that V, D and J genes, CDR3 length and insertions or deletions at six rearrangement sites could be assigned. Within each subset, clonotype counts were normalized to the number of sorted cells before true diversity and Gini coefficients were calculated with the tcR R package. Repertoire sharing was quantified using the overlap coefficient calculated on TCRB nucleotide sequences. As a proxy for the pre-selection repertoire, out-of-frame TCRB sequences from naive cells were analyzed. The table comes from immuneACCESS by way of TCRdb, which keeps in-frame sequences with V and J called. Part of the clones is missing from these tables; in studies checked, under half for an unresolved V gene and the rest for unknown reasons. V, J and clone size are taken as reported in that table, and D and trimming were inferred from the DNA itself. Across this sample there are around 600,000 clones, with 9.5% to 15% seen only once. The ten largest clonotypes hold roughly 0.12% of the sample.

The sample is drawn from a study of beta chain features in type 1 diabetes (dated by TCRdb to the late 2010s). Notes on the research overall: Mean age, gender distribution, total cell number and subset yield did not differ between patients and healthy donors. The study compared the TCRB repertoires of sorted circulating CD4+ T cell subsets in recently diagnosed type 1 diabetes patients with those in matched healthy donors. Whereas all 30 or so donors provided naive and central memory subsets, regulatory and stem cell-like memory subsets were isolated from just 8 patients and roughly 8 healthy donors. Across all samples, around 100 million sorted cells were examined, and cell number per subset correlated strongly with RNA yield. Study-wide findings and limitations: Sequencing cDNA rather than genomic DNA could over-represent highly expressing activated cells, although activation and CD3 levels did not differ between groups. Because the HLA sub-analyses included only small numbers of individuals, any influence of HLA type on TCRB rearrangement was left unresolved. At VDJ recombination sites, patients with type 1 diabetes made fewer insertions and deleted more nucleotides, a pattern implying thymic rearrangement abnormalities. Type 1 diabetes patients showed a moderate but significant shortening of TCRB CDR3 length in all four CD4+ subsets. Shorter templates might be favored by PCR, yet because patient and control samples were amplified and corrected together, any such skew would affect both groups equally. Naive, central memory and regulatory TCRB repertoires appeared to be more alike among patients than among healthy donors.

From each donor, a single peripheral blood sample of about 100 mL on average was drawn into heparinised tubes. A BD FACSAria II and a panel including CD45RO, CCR7, CD25, CD127, CD95 and CD27 were used to sort naive, central memory, regulatory and stem cell-like memory CD4+ T cells. A purity above 98% was achieved for all sorted populations. PBMCs were isolated right away by Lymphoprep density gradient centrifugation and were stained directly, without culture. So that batch effects would be minimized, each experiment stained and sorted samples in pairs, pairing one healthy donor with one patient. Source material: naive CD4+ T cells from blood. The cell subset or site label for this specimen denotes: true naive CD4+ T cells. This TCR derives from a man aged 30-40 years with type 1 diabetes.

The CDR3 sequence is CSTKWGFDEQYF. The bases read TGCAGCACTAAATGGGGGTTCGACGAGCAGTACTTC. The chain employs TRBV29-1 and TRBJ2-7; the D segment is perhaps TRBD1 or TRBD2, each sharing 5 matched bases. The V end loses 8 bases and the J end loses 5 bases, and a stretch of 16 bases separates them. The germline V gene specifies SQVTM as CDR1 and ANQGSEA as CDR2. The CDR3 numbers 12 residues from cysteine through phenylalanine. Only the CDR3 part of the read is kept: 36 bases, read in frame from the first base.